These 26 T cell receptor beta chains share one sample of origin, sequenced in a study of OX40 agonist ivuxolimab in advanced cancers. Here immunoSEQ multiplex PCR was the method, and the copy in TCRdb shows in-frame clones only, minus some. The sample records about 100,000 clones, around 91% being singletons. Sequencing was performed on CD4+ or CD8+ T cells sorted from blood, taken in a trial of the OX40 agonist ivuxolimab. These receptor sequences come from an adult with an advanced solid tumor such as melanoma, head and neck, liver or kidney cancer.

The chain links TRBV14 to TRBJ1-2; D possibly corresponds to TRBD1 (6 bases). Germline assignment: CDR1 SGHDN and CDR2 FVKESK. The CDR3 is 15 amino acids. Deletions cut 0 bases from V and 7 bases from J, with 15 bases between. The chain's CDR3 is CASSQDLGRGRGYTF. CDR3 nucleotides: TGTGCCAGCAGCCAAGATCTTGGCAGGGGACGTGGCTACACCTTC.

The CDR3 DNA follows: TGTGCCAGCAGCCCCATCCCGGGGGCGACAGGGTACGAGCAGTACTTC. The encoded protein is CASSPIPGATGYEQYF. This rearrangement joins TRBV7-9 to TRBJ2-7, with D tentatively TRBD1 (7 bases). The V and J ends lost 5 bases and 4 bases respectively, with 21 bases between them. The V gene's germline CDR1 is SEHNR and CDR2 FQNEAQ (reference sequence). The CDR3 is 16 residues long.

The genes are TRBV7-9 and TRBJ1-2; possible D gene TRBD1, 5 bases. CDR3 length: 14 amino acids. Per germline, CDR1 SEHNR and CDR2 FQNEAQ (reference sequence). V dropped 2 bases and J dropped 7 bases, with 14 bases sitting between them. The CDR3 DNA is TGTGCCAGCAGCTTAACGCAGGGTTCAAGTGGCTACACCTTC. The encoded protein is CASSLTQGSSGYTF.

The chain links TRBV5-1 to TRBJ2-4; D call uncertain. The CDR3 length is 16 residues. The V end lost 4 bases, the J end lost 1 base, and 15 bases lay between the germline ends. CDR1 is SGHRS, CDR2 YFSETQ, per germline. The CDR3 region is CASSPGRASAKNIQYF. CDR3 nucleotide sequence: TGCGCCAGCAGCCCCGGAAGGGCTTCCGCCAAAAACATTCAGTACTTC. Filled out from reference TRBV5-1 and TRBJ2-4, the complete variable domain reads KAGVTQTPRYLIKTRGQQVTLSCSPISGHRSVSWYQQTPGQGLQFLFEYFSETQRNKGNFPGRFSGRQFSNSRSEMNVSTLELGDSALYLCASSPGRASAKNIQYFGAGTRLSVL.

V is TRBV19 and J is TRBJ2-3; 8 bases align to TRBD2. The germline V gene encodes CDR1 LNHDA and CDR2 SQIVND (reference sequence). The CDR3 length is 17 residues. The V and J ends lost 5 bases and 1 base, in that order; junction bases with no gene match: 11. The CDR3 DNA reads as TGTGCCAGTAGTCCCCAGAGAGCGGGAGTGGGCACAGATACGCAGTATTTT. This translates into CASSPQRAGVGTDTQYF.

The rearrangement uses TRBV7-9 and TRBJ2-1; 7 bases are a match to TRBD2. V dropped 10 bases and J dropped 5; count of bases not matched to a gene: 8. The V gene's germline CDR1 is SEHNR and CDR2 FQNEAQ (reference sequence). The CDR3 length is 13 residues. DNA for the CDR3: TGTGCCACCCCCTCCCTAGCGGACAATGAGCAGTTCTTC. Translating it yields CATPSLADNEQFF.

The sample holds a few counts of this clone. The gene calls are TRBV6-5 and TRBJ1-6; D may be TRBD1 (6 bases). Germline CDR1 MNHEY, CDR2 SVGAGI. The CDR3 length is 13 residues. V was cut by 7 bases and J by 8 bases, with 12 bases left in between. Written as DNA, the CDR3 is TGTGCCAGCATGGACAGCACCTATTCACCCCTCCACTTT. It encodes CASMDSTYSPLHF.

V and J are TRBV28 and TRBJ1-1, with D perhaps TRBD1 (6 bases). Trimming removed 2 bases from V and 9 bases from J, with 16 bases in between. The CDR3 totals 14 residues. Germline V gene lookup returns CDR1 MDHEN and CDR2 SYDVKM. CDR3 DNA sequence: TGTGCCAGCAGTTTACTTGGTCGGACAGCGAAAGCTTTCTTT. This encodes CASSLLGRTAKAFF.

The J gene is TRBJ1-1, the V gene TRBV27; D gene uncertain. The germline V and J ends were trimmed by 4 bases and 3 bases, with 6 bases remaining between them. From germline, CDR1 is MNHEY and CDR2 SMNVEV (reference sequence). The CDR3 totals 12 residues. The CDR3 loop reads CASSSYDTEAFF. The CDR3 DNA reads TGTGCCAGCAGTTCCTACGACACTGAAGCTTTCTTT.

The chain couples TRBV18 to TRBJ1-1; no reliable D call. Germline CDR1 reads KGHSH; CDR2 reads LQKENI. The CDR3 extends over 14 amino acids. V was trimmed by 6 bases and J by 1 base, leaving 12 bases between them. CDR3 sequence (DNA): TGTGCCAGCTCCCCCCGTAGTGGGAACACTGAAGCTTTCTTT. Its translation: CASSPRSGNTEAFF.

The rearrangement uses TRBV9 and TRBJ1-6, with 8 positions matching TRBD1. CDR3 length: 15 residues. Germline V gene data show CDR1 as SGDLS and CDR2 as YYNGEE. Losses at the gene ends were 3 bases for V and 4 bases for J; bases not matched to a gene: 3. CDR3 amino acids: CASSGDRGYNSPLHF. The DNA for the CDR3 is TGTGCCAGCAGCGGCGACAGGGGATATAATTCACCCCTCCACTTT.

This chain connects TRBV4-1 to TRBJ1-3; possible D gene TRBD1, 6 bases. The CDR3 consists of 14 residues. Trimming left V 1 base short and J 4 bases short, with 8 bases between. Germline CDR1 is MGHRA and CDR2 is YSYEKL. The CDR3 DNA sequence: TGCGCCAGCAGCCAAGGGACAGAGGGAAACACCATATATTTT. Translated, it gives CASSQGTEGNTIYF.

This CDR3 is CASSQGTSGPGELFF. The CDR3 DNA follows: TGTGCCAGCAGCCAAGGGACTAGCGGTCCCGGGGAGCTGTTTTTT. The genes are TRBV7-8 and TRBJ2-2; TRBD2 matches at 11 bases. The V segment lost 5 bases and the J segment 6 bases; nucleotides outside the gene matches: 5. CDR1 SGHVS and CDR2 FQNEAQ come from the germline V gene. The CDR3 length is 15 residues.

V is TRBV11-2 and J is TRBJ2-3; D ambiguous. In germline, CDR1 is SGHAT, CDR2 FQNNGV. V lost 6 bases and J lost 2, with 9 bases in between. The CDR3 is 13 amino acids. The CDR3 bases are TGTGCCAGCAGTCGGGTCTTCACAGATACGCAGTATTTT. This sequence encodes CASSRVFTDTQYF.

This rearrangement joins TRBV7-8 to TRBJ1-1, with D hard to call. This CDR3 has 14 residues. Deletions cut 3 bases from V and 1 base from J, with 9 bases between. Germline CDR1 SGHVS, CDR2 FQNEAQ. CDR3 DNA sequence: TGTGCCAGCAGCTTCGGGCGGAGGAACACTGAAGCTTTCTTT. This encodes CASSFGRRNTEAFF.

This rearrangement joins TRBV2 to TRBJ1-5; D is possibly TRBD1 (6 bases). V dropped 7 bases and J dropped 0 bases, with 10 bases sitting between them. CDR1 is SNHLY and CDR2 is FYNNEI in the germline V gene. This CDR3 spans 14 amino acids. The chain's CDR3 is CASIRTDSNQPQHF. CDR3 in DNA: TGTGCCAGCATTAGGACAGATAGCAATCAGCCCCAGCATTTT.

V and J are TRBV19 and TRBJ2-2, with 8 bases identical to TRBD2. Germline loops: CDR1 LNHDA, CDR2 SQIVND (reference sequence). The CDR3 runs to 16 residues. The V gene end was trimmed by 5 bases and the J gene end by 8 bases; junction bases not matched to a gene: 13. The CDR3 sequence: CASSSREGRGLGELFF. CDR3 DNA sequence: TGTGCCAGTAGTTCCCGGGAGGGCCGGGGATTGGGGGAGCTGTTTTTT.

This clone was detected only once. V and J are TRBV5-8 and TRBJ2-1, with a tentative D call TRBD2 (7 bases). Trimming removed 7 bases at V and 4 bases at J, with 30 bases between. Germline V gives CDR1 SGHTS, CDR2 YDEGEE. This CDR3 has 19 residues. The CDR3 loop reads CASPNPPGAGHPPYNEQFF. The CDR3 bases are TGTGCCAGCCCCAACCCCCCCGGAGCGGGACACCCCCCTTACAATGAGCAGTTCTTC.

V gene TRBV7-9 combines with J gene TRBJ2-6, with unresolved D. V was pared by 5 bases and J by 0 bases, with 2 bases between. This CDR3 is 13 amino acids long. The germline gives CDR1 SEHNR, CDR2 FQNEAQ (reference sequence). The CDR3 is CASSPSGANVLTF. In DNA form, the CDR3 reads TGTGCCAGCAGCCCCTCTGGGGCCAACGTCCTGACTTTC.

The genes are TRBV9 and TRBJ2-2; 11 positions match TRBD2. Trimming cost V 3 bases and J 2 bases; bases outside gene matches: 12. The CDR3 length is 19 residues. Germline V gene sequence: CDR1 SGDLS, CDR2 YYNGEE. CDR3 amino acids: CASSGLAGGLIRNTGELFF. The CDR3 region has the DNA TGTGCCAGCAGCGGCCTAGCGGGGGGCCTTATAAGAAACACCGGGGAGCTGTTTTTT. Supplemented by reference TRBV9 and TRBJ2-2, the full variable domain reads DSGVTQTPKHLITATGQRVTLRCSPRSGDLSVYWYQQSLDQGLQFLIQYYNGEERAKGNILERFSAQQFPDLHSELNLSSLELGDSALYFCASSGLAGGLIRNTGELFFGEGSRLTVL.

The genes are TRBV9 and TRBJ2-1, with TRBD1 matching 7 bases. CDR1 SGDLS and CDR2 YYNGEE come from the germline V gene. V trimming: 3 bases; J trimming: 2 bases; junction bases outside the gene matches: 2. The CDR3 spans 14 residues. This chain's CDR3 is CASSATGTYNEQFF. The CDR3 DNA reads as TGTGCCAGCAGCGCGACAGGGACCTACAATGAGCAGTTCTTC.

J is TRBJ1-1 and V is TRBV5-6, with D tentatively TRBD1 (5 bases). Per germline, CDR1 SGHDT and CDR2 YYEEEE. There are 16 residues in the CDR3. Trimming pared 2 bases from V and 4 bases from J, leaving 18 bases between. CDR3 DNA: TGTGCCAGCAGCTTCCTCGGGGGAAGTACGAGCACTGAAGCTTTCTTT. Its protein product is CASSFLGGSTSTEAFF.

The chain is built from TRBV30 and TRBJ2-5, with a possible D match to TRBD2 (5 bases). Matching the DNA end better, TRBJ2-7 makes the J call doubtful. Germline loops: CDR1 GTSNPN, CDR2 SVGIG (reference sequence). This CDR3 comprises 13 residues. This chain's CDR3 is CAILYAGGSEQYF. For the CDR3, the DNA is TGTGCCATTCTATATGCGGGTGGGAGCGAGCAGTACTTC.

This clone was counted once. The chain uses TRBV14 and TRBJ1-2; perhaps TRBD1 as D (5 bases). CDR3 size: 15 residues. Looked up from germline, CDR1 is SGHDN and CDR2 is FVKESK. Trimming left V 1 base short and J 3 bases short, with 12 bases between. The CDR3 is CASSQVGAGYYGYTF. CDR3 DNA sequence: TGTGCCAGCAGCCAAGTCGGGGCAGGGTACTATGGCTACACCTTC.

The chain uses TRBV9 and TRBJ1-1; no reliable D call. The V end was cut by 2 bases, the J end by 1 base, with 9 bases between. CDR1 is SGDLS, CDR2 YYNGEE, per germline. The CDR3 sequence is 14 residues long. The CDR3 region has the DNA TGTGCCAGCAGCGTTTCACATCAGAACACTGAAGCTTTCTTT. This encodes CASSVSHQNTEAFF.

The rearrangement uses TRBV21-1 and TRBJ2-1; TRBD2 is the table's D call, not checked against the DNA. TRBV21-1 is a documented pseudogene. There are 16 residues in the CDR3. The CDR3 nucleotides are TGTGCCAGCAGCACCCGCGGGTTGAGCTCCTACAATGAGCAGTTCTTC. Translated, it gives CASSTRGLSSYNEQFF.